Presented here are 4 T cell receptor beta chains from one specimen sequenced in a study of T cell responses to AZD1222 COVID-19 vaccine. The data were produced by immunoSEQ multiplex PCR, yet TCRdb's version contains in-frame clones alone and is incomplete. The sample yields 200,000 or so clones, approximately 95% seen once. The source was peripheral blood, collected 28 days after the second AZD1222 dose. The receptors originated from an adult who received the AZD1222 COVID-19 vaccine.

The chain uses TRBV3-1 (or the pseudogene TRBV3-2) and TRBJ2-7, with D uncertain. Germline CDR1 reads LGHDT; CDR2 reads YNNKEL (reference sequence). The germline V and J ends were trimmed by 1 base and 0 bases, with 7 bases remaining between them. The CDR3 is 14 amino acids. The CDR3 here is CASSQVLSSYEQYF. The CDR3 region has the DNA TGTGCCAGCAGCCAAGTTCTTAGCTCCTACGAGCAGTACTTC.

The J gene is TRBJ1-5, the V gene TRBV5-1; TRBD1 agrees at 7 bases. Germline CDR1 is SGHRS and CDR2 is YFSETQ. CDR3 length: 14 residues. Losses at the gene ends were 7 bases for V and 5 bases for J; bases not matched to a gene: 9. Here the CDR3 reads CASAPGGADQPQHF. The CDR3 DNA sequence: TGCGCCAGCGCCCCAGGGGGGGCGGATCAGCCCCAGCATTTT.

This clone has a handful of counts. The DNA for the CDR3 is TGTGCCAGCAGAAACCAGGGAACGAATGAAAAACTGTTTTTT. Protein: CASRNQGTNEKLFF. The rearrangement uses TRBV28 and TRBJ1-4; D is perhaps TRBD1 (5 bases). CDR1 is MDHEN, CDR2 SYDVKM, per germline. CDR3 length equals 14 residues. V was trimmed by 6 bases and J by 5 bases, leaving 13 bases between them.

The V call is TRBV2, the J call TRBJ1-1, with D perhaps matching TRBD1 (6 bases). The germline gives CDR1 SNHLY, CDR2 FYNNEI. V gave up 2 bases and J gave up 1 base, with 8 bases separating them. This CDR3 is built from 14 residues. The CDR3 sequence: CASSERGGNTEAFF. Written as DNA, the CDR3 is TGTGCCAGCAGTGAAAGGGGGGGGAACACTGAAGCTTTCTTT. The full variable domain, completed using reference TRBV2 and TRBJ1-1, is EPEVTQTPSHQVTQMGQEVILRCVPISNHLYFYWYRQILGQKVEFLVSFYNNEISEKSEIFDDQFSVERPDGSNFTLKIRSTKLEDSAMYFCASSERGGNTEAFFGQGTRLTVV.